The T cell receptor beta chain described here comes from a study of T cell responses to AZD1222 COVID-19 vaccine. Points on this clone: Antigen specificity is unknown.

Findings and caveats of the study: Spike-specific TCR repertoires showed rising breadth and depth after two AZD1222 doses. Spike regions recognized by vaccine-associated CD4 TCRs spanned the protein, led by 160-218 and 743-854. Variant regions that are unmutated are reportedly the target of nearly half of spike-specific TCRs. Donor demographics were predominantly white British with a female majority; clonal diversity may be underestimated.

Here immunoSEQ multiplex PCR was the method, and the copy in TCRdb shows in-frame clones only, minus some. The sample has about 120,000 clones, 88% seen once. The CDR3 extends over 16 amino acids. Germline lookup yields CDR1 ENHRY and CDR2 SYGVKD. Trimming shortened V by 3 bases and J by 7 bases, and 21 bases separated the two germline ends. The sample consisted of peripheral blood, taken 28 days after the second AZD1222 dose. The receptor's source is an adult who received the AZD1222 COVID-19 vaccine. The chain is built from TRBV10-3 and TRBJ1-2; no reliable D call. The CDR3 DNA follows: TGTGCCATCAGTGAATCAGGCAGACCATCTGGGGTTGGCTACACCTTC. Residues: CAISESGRPSGVGYTF.